Presented here are 4 T cell receptor beta chains from one specimen sequenced in a study of blood T cell repertoires in COVID-19. The assay was immunoSEQ multiplex PCR, and TCRdb's table has in-frame clones only and misses some. The sample includes around 400,000 clones, around 89% of them seen just once. The sequenced sample was peripheral blood. These TCRs come from a man in his forties with acute or convalescent COVID-19.

This clone occurred once. The chain recombines TRBV5-4 with TRBJ2-5, with a tentative D call TRBD2 (5 bases). Germline CDR1 is SGHNT and CDR2 is YYREEE (reference sequence). V shed 3 bases and J shed 2 bases, with 8 bases lying between them. CDR3 size: 13 residues. CDR3 sequence (DNA): TGTGCCAGCAGCTCCCGGGATCAAGAGACCCAGTACTTC. Its protein product is CASSSRDQETQYF.

The chain employs TRBV3-1 (or the pseudogene TRBV3-2) and TRBJ2-5; 7 bases are shared with TRBD2. The CDR3 has 14 residues. The germline V gene has CDR1 LGHDT and CDR2 YNNKEL (reference sequence). Trimming cost V 1 base and J 5 bases; bases outside gene matches: 4. CDR3 in DNA: TGTGCCAGCAGCCAAGGGGGGGGAGGGGAGACCCAGTACTTC. This codes for CASSQGGGGETQYF.

This chain uses TRBV5-1 with TRBJ2-7; D gene ambiguous. Germline CDR1 reads SGHRS; CDR2 reads YFSETQ. V lost 1 base, J lost 3 bases, and 14 bases lay in between. The CDR3 runs 15 residues. The CDR3 loop is CASSLMPTVSYEQYF. For the CDR3, the DNA is TGCGCCAGCAGCTTGATGCCCACAGTGAGCTACGAGCAGTACTTC.

The V and J genes are TRBV9 and TRBJ1-4; the match to TRBD1 covers 9 bases. Trimming at V came to 1 base and at J to 7 bases, leaving 20 bases not matched to a gene. The CDR3 is 20 amino acids. Germline V lookup: CDR1 SGDLS, CDR2 YYNGEE. In nucleotides, the CDR3 is TGTGCCAGCAGCGTATTAGGCCTAAGGACAGGGGTATTGGTGGGTGAAAAACTGTTTTTT. Protein: CASSVLGLRTGVLVGEKLFF.